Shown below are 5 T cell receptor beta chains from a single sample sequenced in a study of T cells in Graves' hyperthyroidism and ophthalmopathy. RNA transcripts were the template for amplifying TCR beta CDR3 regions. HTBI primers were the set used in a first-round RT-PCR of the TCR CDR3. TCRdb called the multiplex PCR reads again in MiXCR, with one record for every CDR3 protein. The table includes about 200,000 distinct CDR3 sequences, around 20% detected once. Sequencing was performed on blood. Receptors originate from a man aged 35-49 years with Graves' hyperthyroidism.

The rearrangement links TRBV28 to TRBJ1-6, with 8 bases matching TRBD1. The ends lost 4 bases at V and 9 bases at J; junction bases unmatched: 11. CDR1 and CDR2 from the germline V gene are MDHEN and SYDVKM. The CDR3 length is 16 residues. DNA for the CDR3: TGTGCCAGCAGTTCTGACAGGGGCCCGGCGGGTTCACCCCTCCACTTT. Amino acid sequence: CASSSDRGPAGSPLHF.

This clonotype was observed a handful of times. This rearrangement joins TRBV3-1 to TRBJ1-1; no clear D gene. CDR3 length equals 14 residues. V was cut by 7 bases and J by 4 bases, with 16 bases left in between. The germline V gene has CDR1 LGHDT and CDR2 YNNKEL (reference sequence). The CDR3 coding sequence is TGTGCCAGCATCTCCCGGGGAGGGAGCACTGAAGCTTTCTTT. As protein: CASISRGGSTEAFF.

The DNA of the CDR3 is TGTGCCAGCAGCTTGCAGGGCGGGGGGAGGAGCACAGATACGCAGTATTTT. It codes for CASSLQGGGRSTDTQYF. The J gene is TRBJ2-3, the V gene TRBV7-2; TRBD2 agrees at 8 bases. Germline V gene lookup returns CDR1 SGHTA and CDR2 FQGNSA. V lost 3 bases to trimming and J lost 0 bases; unmatched junction nucleotides: 8. This CDR3 contains 17 residues.

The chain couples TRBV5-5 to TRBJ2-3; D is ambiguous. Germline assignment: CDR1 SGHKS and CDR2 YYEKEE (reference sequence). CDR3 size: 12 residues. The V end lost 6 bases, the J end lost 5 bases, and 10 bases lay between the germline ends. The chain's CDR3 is CASTAVRDTQYF. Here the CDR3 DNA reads TGTGCCAGCACAGCTGTAAGAGATACGCAGTATTTT.

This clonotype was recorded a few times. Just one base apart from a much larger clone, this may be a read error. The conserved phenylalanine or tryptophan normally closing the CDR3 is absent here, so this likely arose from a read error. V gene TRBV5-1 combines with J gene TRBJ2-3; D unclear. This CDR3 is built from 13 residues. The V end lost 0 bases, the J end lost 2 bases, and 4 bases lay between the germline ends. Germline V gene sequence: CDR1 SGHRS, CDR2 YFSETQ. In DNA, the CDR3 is TGCGCCAGCAGCTTGGTCCCCACAGATACGCAGTATCTT. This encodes CASSLVPTDTQYL.